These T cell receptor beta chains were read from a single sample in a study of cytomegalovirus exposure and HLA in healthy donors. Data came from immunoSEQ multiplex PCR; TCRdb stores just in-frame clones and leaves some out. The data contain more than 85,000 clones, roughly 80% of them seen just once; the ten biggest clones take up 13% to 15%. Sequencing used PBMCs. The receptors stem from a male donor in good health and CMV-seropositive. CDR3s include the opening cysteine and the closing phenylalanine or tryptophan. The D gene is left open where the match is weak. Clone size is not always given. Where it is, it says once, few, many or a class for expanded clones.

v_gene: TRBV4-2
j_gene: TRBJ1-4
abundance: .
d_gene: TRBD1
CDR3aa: CASSPAGGQGAEKLFF
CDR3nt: TGTGCCAGCAGCCCAGCTGGCGGACAGGGGGCTGAAAAACTGTTTTTT

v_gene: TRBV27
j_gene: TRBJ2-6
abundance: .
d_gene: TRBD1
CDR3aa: CASSLTGGSGANVLTF
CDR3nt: TGTGCCAGCAGCCTAACAGGGGGCAGTGGGGCCAACGTCCTGACTTTC

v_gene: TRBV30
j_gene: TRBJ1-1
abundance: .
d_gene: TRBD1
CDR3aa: CAWSSPTGGKFGDTEAFF
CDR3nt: TGTGCCTGGAGTTCCCCAACAGGGGGTAAATTTGGGGATACTGAAGCTTTCTTT

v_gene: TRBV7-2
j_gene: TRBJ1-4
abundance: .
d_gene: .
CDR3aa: CASSSGGGGVTEKLFF
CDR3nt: TGTGCCAGCAGCTCCGGGGGAGGAGGGGTGACTGAAAAACTGTTTTTT

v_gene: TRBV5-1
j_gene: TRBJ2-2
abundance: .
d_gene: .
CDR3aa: CASSLRGGANTGELFF
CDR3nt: TGCGCCAGCAGCTTACGTGGGGGCGCGAACACCGGGGAGCTGTTTTTT

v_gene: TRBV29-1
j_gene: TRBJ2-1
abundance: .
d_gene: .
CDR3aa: CSVERGYEQFF
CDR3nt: TGCAGCGTTGAGCGGGGTTATGAGCAGTTCTTC

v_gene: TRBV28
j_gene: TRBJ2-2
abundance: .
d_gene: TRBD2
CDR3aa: CASSLKLGLAGGGTGELFF
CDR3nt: TGTGCCAGCAGTTTAAAGCTCGGACTAGCGGGGGGGGGAACCGGGGAGCTGTTTTTT

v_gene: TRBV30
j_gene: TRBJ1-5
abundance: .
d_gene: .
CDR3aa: CAWSPTGGNNQPQHF
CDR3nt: TGTGCCTGGAGTCCAACAGGCGGGAACAATCAGCCCCAGCATTTT

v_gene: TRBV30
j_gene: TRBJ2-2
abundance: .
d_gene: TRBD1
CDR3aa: CAWNRGNTGELFF
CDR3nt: TGTGCCTGGAACAGGGGGAACACCGGGGAGCTGTTTTTT

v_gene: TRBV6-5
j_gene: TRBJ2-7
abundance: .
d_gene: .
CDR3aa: CASTPREGAHEQYF
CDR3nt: TGTGCCAGCACCCCTCGGGAGGGGGCCCACGAGCAGTACTTC

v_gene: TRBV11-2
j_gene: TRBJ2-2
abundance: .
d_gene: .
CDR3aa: CASSLNRWELFF
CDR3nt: TGTGCCAGCAGCTTAAACCGGTGGGAGCTGTTTTTT

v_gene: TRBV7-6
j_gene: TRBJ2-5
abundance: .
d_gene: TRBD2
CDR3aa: CASSPSLAGAQETQYF
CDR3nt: TGTGCCAGCAGCCCCTCCCTAGCGGGGGCCCAAGAGACCCAGTACTTC

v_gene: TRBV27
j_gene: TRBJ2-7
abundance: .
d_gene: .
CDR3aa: CASSVTASNAYEQYF
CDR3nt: TGTGCCAGCAGTGTGACAGCCTCGAATGCCTACGAGCAGTACTTC

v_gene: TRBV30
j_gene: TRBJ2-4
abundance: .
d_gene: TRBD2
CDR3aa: CACSGGSAKNIQYF
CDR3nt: TGTGCGTGTAGCGGGGGCTCAGCCAAAAACATTCAGTACTTC

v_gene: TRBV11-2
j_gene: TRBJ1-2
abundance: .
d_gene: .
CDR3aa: CASSLQGRNEYGYTF
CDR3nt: TGTGCCAGCAGCTTACAGGGGAGAAACGAGTATGGCTACACCTTC

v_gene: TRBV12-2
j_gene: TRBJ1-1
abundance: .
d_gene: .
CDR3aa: CASRLVVEGNTEAFF
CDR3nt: TGTGCAAGTCGCTTAGTGGTAGAGGGGAACACTGAAGCTTTCTTT

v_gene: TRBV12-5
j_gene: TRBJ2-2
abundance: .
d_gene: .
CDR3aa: CASGGTSGGANTGELFF
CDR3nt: TGTGCTAGTGGTGGAACCAGCGGTGGCGCGAACACCGGGGAGCTGTTTTTT

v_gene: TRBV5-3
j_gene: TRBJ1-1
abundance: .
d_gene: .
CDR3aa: CARTKTKDSTEAFF
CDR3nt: TGTGCCAGAACCAAGACCAAGGACTCCACTGAAGCTTTCTTT

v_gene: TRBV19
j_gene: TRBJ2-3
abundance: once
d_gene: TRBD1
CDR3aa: CASGTGGTDTQYF
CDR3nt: TGTGCCAGCGGGACAGGGGGCACAGATACGCAGTATTTT

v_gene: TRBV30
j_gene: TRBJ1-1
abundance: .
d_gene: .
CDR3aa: CAWSVGALNTEAFF
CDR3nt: TGTGCCTGGAGTGTAGGGGCTTTGAACACTGAAGCTTTCTTT

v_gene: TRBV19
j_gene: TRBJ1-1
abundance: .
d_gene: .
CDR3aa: CASSITETEAFF
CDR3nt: TGTGCCAGTAGTATTACCGAGACTGAAGCTTTCTTT